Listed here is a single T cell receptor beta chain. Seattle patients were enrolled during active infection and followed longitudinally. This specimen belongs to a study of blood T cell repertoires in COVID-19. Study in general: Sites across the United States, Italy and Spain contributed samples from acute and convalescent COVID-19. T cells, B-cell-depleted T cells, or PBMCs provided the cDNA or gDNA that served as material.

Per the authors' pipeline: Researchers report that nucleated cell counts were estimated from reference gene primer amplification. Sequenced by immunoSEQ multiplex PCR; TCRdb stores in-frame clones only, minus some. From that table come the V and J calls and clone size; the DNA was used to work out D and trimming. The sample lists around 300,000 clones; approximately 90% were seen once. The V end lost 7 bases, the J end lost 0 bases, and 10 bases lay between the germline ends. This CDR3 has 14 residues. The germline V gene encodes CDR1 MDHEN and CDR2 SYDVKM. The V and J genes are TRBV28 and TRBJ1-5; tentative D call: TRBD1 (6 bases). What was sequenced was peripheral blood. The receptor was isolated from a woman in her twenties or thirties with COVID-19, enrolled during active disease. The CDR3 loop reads CASTGTHSNQPQHF. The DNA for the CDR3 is TGTGCCAGCACGGGGACACATAGCAATCAGCCCCAGCATTTT. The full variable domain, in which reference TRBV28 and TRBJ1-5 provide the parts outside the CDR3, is DVKVTQSSRYLVKRTGEKVFLECVQDMDHENMFWYRQDPGLGLRLIYFSYDVKMKEKGDIPEGYSVSREKKERFSLILESASTNQTSMYLCASTGTHSNQPQHFGDGTRLSIL.